Each of the 14 T cell receptor beta chains below was sequenced from the same sample in a study of cytomegalovirus exposure and HLA in healthy donors. The PCR made use of 60 Vbeta and 13 Jbeta primers. The method was immunoSEQ multiplex PCR; TCRdb's version includes in-frame clones alone and lacks a portion of them. Among approximately 130,000 clones listed, 82% were seen once. The source material was PBMCs. The receptor set was obtained from a woman in her forties or fifties in good health and CMV-seropositive.

The J gene is TRBJ1-2, the V gene TRBV18; D is undetermined. CDR3 length: 15 amino acids. V was clipped by 2 bases and J by 3 bases, with 13 bases between them. The germline gives CDR1 KGHSH, CDR2 LQKENI. CDR3 bases: TGTGCCAGCTCACCATGGACCGGGGATGACTATGGCTACACCTTC. This encodes CASSPWTGDDYGYTF.

The chain couples TRBV30 to TRBJ1-6, with TRBD1 as a possible D gene (6 bases). The germline V and J ends were trimmed by 5 bases and 7 bases, with 12 bases remaining between them. CDR3 length: 13 amino acids. Germline V lookup: CDR1 GTSNPN, CDR2 SVGIG (reference sequence). As DNA, the CDR3 is TGTGCCTGGGGTCAGGGGTACAATTCACCCCTCCACTTT. Protein: CAWGQGYNSPLHF.

To note about this clone: One end of the junction is discordant with germline, which a read error may explain. The chain joins TRBV20-1 to TRBJ2-6; D is perhaps TRBD1 (5 bases). In germline, CDR1 is DFQATT, CDR2 SNEGSKA (reference sequence). The CDR3 has 11 amino acids. Written as DNA, the CDR3 is TGCGCTGTCTCTGGGGCCAACGGCCTGACTTTC. Encoded protein: CAVSGANGLTF.

The V and J genes are TRBV15 and TRBJ1-6; D is undetermined. The V end lost 3 bases, the J end lost 7 bases, and 7 bases lay between the germline ends. Germline lookup yields CDR1 LNHNV and CDR2 YYDKDF (reference sequence). The CDR3 totals 13 residues. CDR3: CATSRGRNSPLHF. The CDR3 coding sequence is TGTGCCACCAGCAGGGGGAGGAATTCACCCCTCCACTTT.

The chain uses TRBV5-4 and TRBJ2-3; no clear D gene. V lost 4 bases and J 2 bases, leaving 8 bases between the germline ends. There are 13 residues in the CDR3. The germline V gene has CDR1 SGHNT and CDR2 YYREEE (reference sequence). The CDR3 coding sequence is TGTGCCAGCAGCCAAAAAAACACAGATACGCAGTATTTT. Translated: CASSQKNTDTQYF.

This chain connects TRBV5-1 to TRBJ1-2, with 8 nucleotides matching TRBD1. The CDR3 is made up of 15 amino acids. V lost 4 bases, J lost 10 bases, and 15 bases stayed unmatched. Germline-derived CDR1 and CDR2 are SGHRS and YFSETQ. CDR3 in DNA: TGCGCCAGCAGCGAGAGAGGACAGGGCGTTATTGACTACACCTTC. Protein: CASSERGQGVIDYTF.

As DNA, the CDR3 is TGTGCCAGCAGCTTAGCGGCGTCGGGGGAGCATCGGCCCCAGCATTTT. Protein product: CASSLAASGEHRPQHF. The V gene is TRBV7-2, the J gene TRBJ1-5, with D possibly matching TRBD1 (5 bases). V lost 0 bases, J lost 9 bases, and 18 bases lay in between. In germline, CDR1 is SGHTA, CDR2 FQGNSA. The CDR3 extends over 16 amino acids.

This rearrangement joins TRBV6-5 to TRBJ2-7; tentatively, D is TRBD2 (6 bases). Per germline, CDR1 MNHEY and CDR2 SVGAGI. The CDR3 extends over 14 amino acids. V was clipped by 5 bases and J by 3 bases, with 14 bases between them. This chain's CDR3 is CASSEAGPLYEQYF. CDR3 DNA sequence: TGTGCCAGCAGTGAGGCGGGGCCCCTCTACGAGCAGTACTTC.

This rearrangement joins TRBV18 to TRBJ2-3; D not certain. Germline V lookup: CDR1 KGHSH, CDR2 LQKENI. The V and J ends lost 0 bases and 4 bases respectively, with 5 bases between them. The CDR3 loop spans 13 amino acids. CDR3 coding DNA: TGTGCCAGCTCACCACCCGTGTCAGATACGCAGTATTTT. Its protein product is CASSPPVSDTQYF. The whole variable domain, filled in from reference TRBV18 and TRBJ2-3, reads NAGVMQNPRHLVRRRGQEARLRCSPMKGHSHVYWYRQLPEEGLKFMVYLQKENIIDESGMPKERFSAEFPKEGPSILRIQQVVRGDSAAYFCASSPPVSDTQYFGPGTRLTVL.

The gene calls are TRBV5-1 and TRBJ1-2; weak D call: TRBD1 (5 bases). The CDR3 has 14 amino acids. Germline CDR1 SGHRS, CDR2 YFSETQ. The germline V and J ends were trimmed by 2 bases and 8 bases, with 16 bases remaining between them. The CDR3 reads CASSFVGQVRGYTF. The CDR3 coding sequence is TGCGCCAGCAGCTTTGTAGGACAAGTCCGCGGCTACACCTTC. Looking up the rest from reference TRBV5-1 and TRBJ1-2 gives the full variable domain: KAGVTQTPRYLIKTRGQQVTLSCSPISGHRSVSWYQQTPGQGLQFLFEYFSETQRNKGNFPGRFSGRQFSNSRSEMNVSTLELGDSALYLCASSFVGQVRGYTFGSGTRLTVV.

The chain employs TRBV4-1 and TRBJ2-1; 15 bases align to TRBD2. V gave up 5 bases and J gave up 4 bases; unmatched junction bases: 3. The CDR3 covers 16 residues. Germline V CDR1 and CDR2: MGHRA, YSYEKL. In DNA, the CDR3 is TGCGCCAGCAGCTTCGGGACTAGCGGGAGGTACAATGAGCAGTTCTTC. Translating it yields CASSFGTSGRYNEQFF.

The chain links TRBV6-5 to TRBJ1-2; weak D call: TRBD1 (6 bases). V gave up 4 bases and J gave up 7 bases, with 19 bases separating them. The CDR3 consists of 15 residues. Germline V gene data show CDR1 as MNHEY and CDR2 as SVGAGI. CDR3 loop: CASSSQIYGGAGYTF. The CDR3 DNA sequence: TGTGCCAGCAGTTCACAAATTTATGGGGGGGCTGGCTACACCTTC.

The chain combines TRBV5-4 with TRBJ2-1, with D perhaps matching TRBD2 (7 bases). Germline CDR1 and CDR2: SGHNT and YYREEE (reference sequence). Deletions cut 6 bases from V and 2 bases from J, with 18 bases between. The CDR3 covers 16 residues. CDR3 bases: TGTGCCAGCACCCCCCGGGAGGCAGGGGCCTACAATGAGCAGTTCTTC. It translates to CASTPREAGAYNEQFF.

CDR3 coding DNA: TGTGCCAGCAGCTCATCGGGGGGAGAGACCCAGTACTTC. Its protein product is CASSSSGGETQYF. V usage is TRBV7-9 and J usage is TRBJ2-5; TRBD2 matches at 7 bases. J gave up 4 bases and V 4 bases, and 3 bases lay outside the gene matches. This CDR3 is built from 13 residues. The germline gives CDR1 SEHNR, CDR2 FQNEAQ (reference sequence).